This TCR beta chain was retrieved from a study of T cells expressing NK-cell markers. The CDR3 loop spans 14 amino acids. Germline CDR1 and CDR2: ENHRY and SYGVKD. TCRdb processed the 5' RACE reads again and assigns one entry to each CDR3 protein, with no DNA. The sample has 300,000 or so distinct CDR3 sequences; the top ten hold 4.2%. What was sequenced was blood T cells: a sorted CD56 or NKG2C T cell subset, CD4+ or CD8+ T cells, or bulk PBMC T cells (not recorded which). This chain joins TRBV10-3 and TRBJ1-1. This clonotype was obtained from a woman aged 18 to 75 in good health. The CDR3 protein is CAIREGSTNTEAFF.